The present T cell receptor (beta chain) was sequenced within a study of graft-versus-host responses after intestinal transplantation. With respect to this clone: Its cognate antigen is unknown.

Germline assignment: CDR1 SGDLS and CDR2 YYNGEE. The CDR3 spans 13 residues. Deletions cut 2 bases from V and 4 bases from J, with 10 bases between. Libraries were prepared by immunoSEQ multiplex PCR; TCRdb keeps only in-frame clonotypes and omits some of them. The sample has under 140,000 clones, just over 90% seen once. The rearrangement joins TRBV9 to TRBJ2-7; unclear D gene. The source material was unstimulated CD8+ T cells sorted from spleen or lymph node cells, sampled before intestinal transplant. The sequence came from a human donor who received an intestinal transplant. In nucleotides, the CDR3 is TGTGCCAGCAGCGTTGGACCGGAATACGAGCAGTACTTC. Translating it yields CASSVGPEYEQYF. Supplemented by reference TRBV9 and TRBJ2-7, the full variable domain reads DSGVTQTPKHLITATGQRVTLRCSPRSGDLSVYWYQQSLDQGLQFLIQYYNGEERAKGNILERFSAQQFPDLHSELNLSSLELGDSALYFCASSVGPEYEQYFGPGTRLTVT.